The 25 T cell receptor beta chains listed next were all sequenced from one sample in a study of Graves' ophthalmopathy and Graves' hyperthyroidism. RNA served as the template for amplifying TCR beta CDR3 regions. First-round RT-PCR relied on HTBI primers, and a second-round multiplex PCR came next. TCRdb redid the calling of the multiplex PCR reads with MiXCR, one entry per CDR3 protein. Among hundreds of thousands of distinct CDR3 sequences listed, roughly 41% were seen once. The specimen was peripheral blood. These receptors were obtained from an adult man with Graves' ophthalmopathy.

This clonotype appeared many times. The rearrangement joins TRBV5-8 to TRBJ1-6; no clear D gene. The CDR3 covers 12 residues. V lost 4 bases, J lost 5 bases, and 4 bases lay in between. Per germline, CDR1 SGHTS and CDR2 YDEGEE. The CDR3 nucleotides are TGTGCCAGCAGCCGGAATAATTCACCCCTCCACTTT. This translates into CASSRNNSPLHF.

The chain is built from TRBV25-1 and TRBJ1-4; 10 bases line up with TRBD1. The germline gives CDR1 MGHDK, CDR2 SYGVNS. The CDR3 is made up of 17 amino acids. V shed 4 bases, J shed 8 bases, and the junction held 13 bases outside the gene matches. In DNA, the CDR3 is TGTGCCAGCAGTGCCCCGGCCGGGACAGGGGAAGGAGAAAAACTGTTTTTT. Protein: CASSAPAGTGEGEKLFF. The whole variable domain, remainder taken from reference TRBV25-1 and TRBJ1-4, is EADIYQTPRYLVIGTGKKITLECSQTMGHDKMYWYQQDPGMELHLIHYSYGVNSTEKGDLSSESTVSRIRTEHFPLTLESARPSHTSQYLCASSAPAGTGEGEKLFFGSGTQLSVL.

Of note for this clonotype: Since a much larger clone is just one base distant, this may be a read error. The chain is built from TRBV7-2 and TRBJ2-7, with D perhaps being TRBD1 or TRBD2 (5 bases each). The CDR3 totals 15 residues. Germline V CDR1 and CDR2: SGHTA, FQGNSA. V was clipped by 2 bases and J by 1 base, with 12 bases between them. For the CDR3, the DNA is TGTGCCAGCAGCTTAAGGTGCAGGGAGTCCTACGAGCAGTACTTC. Translation gives CASSLRCRESYEQYF.

The CDR3 bases are TGTGCCACCAGTGATCCCTCCTACGAGCAGTACTTC. This translates into CATSDPSYEQYF. The chain carries TRBV24-1 and TRBJ2-7; D remains unclear. Trimming left V 3 bases short and J 0 bases short, with 2 bases between. CDR3 size: 12 residues. The germline V gene encodes CDR1 KGHDR and CDR2 SFDVKD.

V and J are TRBV12-5 and TRBJ2-3; D is unclear. Germline V gives CDR1 LGHNT, CDR2 FRNRAP. This CDR3 contains 11 residues. The chain's CDR3 is CASSGLDTQYF. CDR3 in DNA: TGTGCCAGCAGTGGGCTGGATACGCAGTATTTT.

This clonotype was seen at least ten times. The CDR3 carries no conserved terminal phenylalanine or tryptophan, so it likely arises from a read error. The rearrangement joins TRBV24-1 to TRBJ1-5; D is possibly TRBD1 (6 bases). The germline gives CDR1 KGHDR, CDR2 SFDVKD. This CDR3 has 15 residues. The V and J ends lost 3 bases and 1 base respectively, with 9 bases between them. CDR3 sequence: CATSDDGQSNQPQHV. The CDR3 DNA is TGTGCCACCAGTGATGATGGACAGAGCAATCAGCCCCAGCATGTT.

There are a few counts of this clonotype. This chain connects TRBV2 to TRBJ2-7; no reliable D call. Germline CDR1 and CDR2: SNHLY and FYNNEI. V shed 5 bases and J shed 2 bases, with 7 bases lying between them. This CDR3 spans 12 amino acids. The CDR3 is CASSLVTYEQYF. The DNA of the CDR3 is TGTGCCAGCAGTCTTGTCACCTACGAGCAGTACTTC.

The V and J genes are TRBV19 and TRBJ1-4; 9 bases fit TRBD1. The CDR3 extends over 13 amino acids. CDR1 is LNHDA and CDR2 is SQIVND in the germline V gene (reference sequence). V lost 8 bases, J lost 7 bases, and 5 bases stayed unmatched. DNA for the CDR3: TGTGCCAGTGACGGGACAGGGTCTGAAAAACTGTTTTTT. Translation: CASDGTGSEKLFF.

Regarding this clonotype: This sequence may be a read error, since a much larger clone differs from it by one base. The rearrangement uses TRBV7-9 and TRBJ1-4, with TRBD1 as a possible D gene (5 bases). Germline values: CDR1 SEHNR, CDR2 FQNEAQ (reference sequence). There are 18 residues in the CDR3. Deletions cut 0 bases from V and 2 bases from J, with 16 bases between. CDR3 in amino acids: CASSLAKAGRSTNEKLFF. The DNA of the CDR3 is TGTGCCAGCAGCTTAGCTAAAGCAGGGAGATCGACTAATGAAAAACTGTTTTTT.

This clonotype was seen a handful of times. The chain joins TRBV5-5 to TRBJ2-6; D not resolved. CDR1 SGHKS and CDR2 YYEKEE come from the germline V gene (reference sequence). V was trimmed by 10 bases and J by 0 bases, leaving 14 bases between them. CDR3 size: 15 residues. The CDR3 loop reads CACQDRYSGANVLTF. The CDR3 bases are TGTGCCTGCCAGGACCGCTACTCTGGGGCCAACGTCCTGACTTTC.

This clonotype was recorded at least ten times. The junction does not match germline at one end; this may be a read error. The chain joins TRBV7-9 to TRBJ1-1; D not resolved. The germline gives CDR1 SEHNR, CDR2 FQNEAQ (reference sequence). CDR3 length: 11 amino acids. This CDR3 is CACRANTEAFF. The DNA for the CDR3 is TGTGCCTGCAGAGCTAACACTGAAGCTTTCTTT.

This chain's CDR3 is CATGGGYEQYF. The CDR3 coding sequence is TGCGCTACAGGGGGAGGCTACGAGCAGTACTTC. J is TRBJ2-7 and V is TRBV10-2, with 8 nucleotides matching TRBD1. The germline CDR1 and CDR2 sequences are WSHSY and SAAADI. The CDR3 runs 11 residues.

This chain links TRBV10-3 with TRBJ2-5; 8 bases line up with TRBD2. Per germline, CDR1 ENHRY and CDR2 SYGVKD. The CDR3 consists of 13 residues. With V trimmed by 6 bases and J by 5 bases, 5 bases remained unmatched. The CDR3 reads CAISGGGGETQYF. CDR3 sequence (DNA): TGTGCCATCAGCGGGGGGGGCGGCGAGACCCAGTACTTC.

This clonotype was detected many times. This chain uses TRBV5-1 with TRBJ1-1; TRBD1 agrees at 9 bases. CDR3 length: 14 amino acids. J was trimmed by 8 bases and V by 4 bases; bases with no gene match: 9. Germline assignment: CDR1 SGHRS and CDR2 YFSETQ. The CDR3 region has the DNA TGCGCCAGCAGCGGCGGGACAGGGACGACAGAAGCTTTCTTT. As protein: CASSGGTGTTEAFF.

This clonotype has a handful of counts. V gene TRBV29-1 combines with J gene TRBJ2-7, with TRBD2 matching 10 bases. The CDR3 runs 12 residues. The V segment lost 7 bases and the J segment 7 bases; nucleotides outside the gene matches: 7. Germline lookup yields CDR1 SQVTM and CDR2 ANQGSEA. In nucleotides, the CDR3 is TGCAGCGCCAGCGGGAGGGCCGGGGAGCAGTACTTC. This encodes CSASGRAGEQYF.

This clonotype was found a few times. This chain connects TRBV19 to TRBJ2-2; either TRBD1 or TRBD2 may fit D (5 bases each). Looked up from germline, CDR1 is LNHDA and CDR2 is SQIVND (reference sequence). With 9 bases removed from V and 7 bases from J, the gap between germline ends came to 18 bases. The CDR3 has 14 residues. The chain's CDR3 is CASRDRGYGGELFF. CDR3 DNA: TGTGCCAGCCGGGACCGAGGGTACGGCGGGGAGCTGTTTTTT.

The V and J genes are TRBV7-2 and TRBJ2-7, with D possibly matching TRBD2 (6 bases). The CDR3 loop spans 15 amino acids. The germline V and J ends were trimmed by 4 bases and 3 bases, with 16 bases remaining between them. The germline CDR1 and CDR2 sequences are SGHTA and FQGNSA. This chain's CDR3 is CASSSTRGSSYEQYF. In DNA, the CDR3 is TGTGCCAGCAGCTCCACGCGGGGATCTAGCTACGAGCAGTACTTC. The complete variable domain, with remaining parts taken from reference TRBV7-2 and TRBJ2-7, reads GAGVSQSPSNKVTEKGKDVELRCDPISGHTALYWYRQSLGQGLEFLIYFQGNSAPDKSGLPSDRFSAERTGGSVSTLTIQRTQQEDSAVYLCASSSTRGSSYEQYFGPGTRLTVT.

The chain combines TRBV7-9 with TRBJ1-2; TRBD1 agrees at 7 bases. This CDR3 comprises 16 residues. V shed 4 bases and J 8 bases; nucleotides not matched to a gene: 16. Germline-derived CDR1 and CDR2 are SEHNR and FQNEAQ (reference sequence). DNA of the CDR3: TGTGCCAGCAGCTCCAGGGGACAGCTCCCTCTTCAAGGCTACACCTTC. Translating it yields CASSSRGQLPLQGYTF.

The chain carries TRBV29-1 and TRBJ1-2; possible D gene TRBD1, 6 bases. The CDR3 runs to 11 residues. CDR1 is SQVTM and CDR2 is ANQGSEA in the germline V gene. Deletions cut 0 bases from V and 13 bases from J, with 12 bases between. The CDR3 nucleotides read TGCAGCGTTGAAGAAGGGGGGGCAGTCACCTTC. It specifies CSVEEGGAVTF.

This clonotype was seen only a few times. The J gene is TRBJ2-7, the V gene TRBV6-1; weak D call: TRBD2 (6 bases). The CDR3 loop spans 16 amino acids. CDR1 and CDR2 (germline): MNHNS, SASEGT. The V end was cut by 6 bases, the J end by 1 base, with 19 bases between. The CDR3 DNA reads TGTGCCAGCAGATCGCCTCCGGGACTCGAATCCTACGAGCAGTACTTC. Protein product: CASRSPPGLESYEQYF.

J is TRBJ1-2 and V is TRBV20-1; D is perhaps TRBD1 (5 bases). The CDR3 loop spans 14 amino acids. Deletions cut 6 bases from V and 6 bases from J, with 20 bases between. Germline CDR1 reads DFQATT; CDR2 reads SNEGSKA (reference sequence). In nucleotides, the CDR3 is TGCAGTGCACGGGACGGGGGAAAAGGGGATGGCTACACCTTC. Encoded protein: CSARDGGKGDGYTF.

This chain connects TRBV7-2 to TRBJ2-5; TRBD2 agrees at 7 bases. The CDR3 is 13 residues long. In germline, CDR1 is SGHTA, CDR2 FQGNSA. The trim removed 4 bases at V and 9 bases at J, leaving 8 bases unmatched. The CDR3 protein is CASSSGGGQPQYF. CDR3 bases: TGTGCCAGCAGCTCGGGGGGAGGTCAGCCCCAGTACTTC.

This clonotype was observed at least ten times. The V and J genes are TRBV7-9 and TRBJ1-1, with unresolved D. CDR3 length: 14 amino acids. CDR1 and CDR2 (germline): SEHNR, FQNEAQ (reference sequence). V lost 4 bases, J lost 5 bases, and 14 bases lay in between. CDR3 in amino acids: CASSSGEGRTEAFF. CDR3 nucleotides: TGTGCCAGCAGCTCTGGCGAAGGTCGGACTGAAGCTTTCTTT.

In the case of this clonotype: A read error may be the cause here, since a much bigger clone is one base away. The V and J genes are TRBV5-1 and TRBJ2-7; D remains ambiguous. Per the germline V gene, CDR1 is SGHRS and CDR2 is YFSETQ. Trimming shortened V by 2 bases and J by 2 bases, and 8 bases separated the two germline ends. The CDR3 is made up of 13 amino acids. CDR3 sequence: CASSFSSPYEQYF. DNA of the CDR3: TGCGCCAGCAGCTTCTCTTCCCCCTACGAGCAGTACTTC.

The chain has TRBV29-1 and TRBJ1-3; D is perhaps TRBD1 (5 bases). V was trimmed by 3 bases and J by 1 base, leaving 7 bases between them. The CDR3 extends over 13 amino acids. Germline values: CDR1 SQVTM, CDR2 ANQGSEA. The CDR3 loop is CSVEGGSGNTIYF. The CDR3 nucleotides are TGCAGCGTTGAGGGGGGATCTGGAAACACCATATATTTT.